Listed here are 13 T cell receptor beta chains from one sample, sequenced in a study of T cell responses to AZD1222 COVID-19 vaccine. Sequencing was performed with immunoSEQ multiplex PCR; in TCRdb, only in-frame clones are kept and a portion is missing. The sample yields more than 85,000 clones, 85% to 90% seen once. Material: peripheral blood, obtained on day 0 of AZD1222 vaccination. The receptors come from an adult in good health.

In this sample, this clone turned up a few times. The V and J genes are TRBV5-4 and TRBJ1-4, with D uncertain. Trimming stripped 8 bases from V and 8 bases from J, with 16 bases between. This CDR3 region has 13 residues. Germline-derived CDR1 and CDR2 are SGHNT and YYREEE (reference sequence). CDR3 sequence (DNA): TGTGCCAGTTCCGGGTCGCCGGGGGAAAAACTGTTTTTT. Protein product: CASSGSPGEKLFF.

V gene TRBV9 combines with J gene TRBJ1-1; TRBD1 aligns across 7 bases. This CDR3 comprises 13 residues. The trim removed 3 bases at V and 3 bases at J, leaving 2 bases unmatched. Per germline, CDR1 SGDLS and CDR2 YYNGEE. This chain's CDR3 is CASSGDRDTEAFF. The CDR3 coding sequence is TGTGCCAGCAGCGGAGACAGGGACACTGAAGCTTTCTTT.

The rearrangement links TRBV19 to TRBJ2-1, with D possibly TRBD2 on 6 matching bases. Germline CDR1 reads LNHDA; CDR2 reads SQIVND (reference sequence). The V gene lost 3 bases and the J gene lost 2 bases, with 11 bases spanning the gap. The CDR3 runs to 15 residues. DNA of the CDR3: TGTGCCAGTAGTATGGGGCGGGGCCCCTACAATGAGCAGTTCTTC. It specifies CASSMGRGPYNEQFF.

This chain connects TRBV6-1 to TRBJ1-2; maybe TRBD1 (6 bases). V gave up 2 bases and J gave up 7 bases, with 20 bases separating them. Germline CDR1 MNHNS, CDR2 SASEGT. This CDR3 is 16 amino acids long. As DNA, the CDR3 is TGTGCCAGCAGTGAAAGGTGGGGGGCCCTTTATTTTGGCTACACCTTC. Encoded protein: CASSERWGALYFGYTF.

The CDR3 nucleotides are TGTGCCAGCAGCGCAGACAATACCTATGGCTACACCTTC. Residues: CASSADNTYGYTF. The chain carries TRBV7-9 and TRBJ1-2; no definite D call. Germline lookup yields CDR1 SEHNR and CDR2 FQNEAQ (reference sequence). The CDR3 length is 13 residues. The ends were cut back, 5 bases at V and 4 bases at J, with 11 bases in the middle.

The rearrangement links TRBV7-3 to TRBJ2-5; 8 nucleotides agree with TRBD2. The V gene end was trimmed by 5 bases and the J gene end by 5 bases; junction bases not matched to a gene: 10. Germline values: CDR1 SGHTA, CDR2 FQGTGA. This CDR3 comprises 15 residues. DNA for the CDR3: TGTGCCAGCAGCCCGGGGGGGGCAGGCTCGGAGACCCAGTACTTC. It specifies CASSPGGAGSETQYF.

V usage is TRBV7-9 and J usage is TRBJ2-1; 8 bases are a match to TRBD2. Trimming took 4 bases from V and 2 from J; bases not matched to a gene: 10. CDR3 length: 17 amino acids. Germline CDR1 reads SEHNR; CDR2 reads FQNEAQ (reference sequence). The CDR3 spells CASSSAGARGAYNEQFF. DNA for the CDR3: TGTGCCAGCAGCTCAGCGGGGGCCCGGGGAGCCTACAATGAGCAGTTCTTC.

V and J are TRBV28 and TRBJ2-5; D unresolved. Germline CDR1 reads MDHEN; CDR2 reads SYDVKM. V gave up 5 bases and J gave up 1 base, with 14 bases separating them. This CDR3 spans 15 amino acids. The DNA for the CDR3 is TGTGCCAGCAGTCCAAACAGTGCCCTCCAAGAGACCCAGTACTTC. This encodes CASSPNSALQETQYF.

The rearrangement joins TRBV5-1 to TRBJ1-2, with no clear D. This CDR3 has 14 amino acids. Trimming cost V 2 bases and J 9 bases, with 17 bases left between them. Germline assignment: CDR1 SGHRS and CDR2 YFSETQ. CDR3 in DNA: TGCGCCAGCAGCTTAAGGCAGGCGGACTCTAGCTACACCTTC. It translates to CASSLRQADSSYTF. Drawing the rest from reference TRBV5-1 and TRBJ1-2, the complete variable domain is KAGVTQTPRYLIKTRGQQVTLSCSPISGHRSVSWYQQTPGQGLQFLFEYFSETQRNKGNFPGRFSGRQFSNSRSEMNVSTLELGDSALYLCASSLRQADSSYTFGSGTRLTVV.

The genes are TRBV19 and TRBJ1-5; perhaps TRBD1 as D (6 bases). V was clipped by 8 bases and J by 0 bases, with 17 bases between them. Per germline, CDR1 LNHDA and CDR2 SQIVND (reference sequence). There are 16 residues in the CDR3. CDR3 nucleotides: TGTGCCAGTTCACCAAGGGGGGGAGATAGCAATCAGCCCCAGCATTTT. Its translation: CASSPRGGDSNQPQHF.

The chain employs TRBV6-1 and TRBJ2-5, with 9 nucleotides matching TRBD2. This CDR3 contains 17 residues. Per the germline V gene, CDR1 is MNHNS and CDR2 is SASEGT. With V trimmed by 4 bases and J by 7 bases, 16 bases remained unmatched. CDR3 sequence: CASSAPSGERVGGTQYF. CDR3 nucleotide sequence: TGTGCCAGCAGTGCCCCTAGCGGGGAGAGGGTAGGAGGGACCCAGTACTTC.

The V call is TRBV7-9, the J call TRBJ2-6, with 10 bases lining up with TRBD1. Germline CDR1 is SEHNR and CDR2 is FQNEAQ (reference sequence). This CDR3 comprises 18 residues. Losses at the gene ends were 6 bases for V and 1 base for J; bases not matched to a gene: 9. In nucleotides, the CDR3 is TGTGCCAGCAGGCCCCGGGACAGGGGACAATCTGGGGCCAACGTCCTGACTTTC. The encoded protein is CASRPRDRGQSGANVLTF.

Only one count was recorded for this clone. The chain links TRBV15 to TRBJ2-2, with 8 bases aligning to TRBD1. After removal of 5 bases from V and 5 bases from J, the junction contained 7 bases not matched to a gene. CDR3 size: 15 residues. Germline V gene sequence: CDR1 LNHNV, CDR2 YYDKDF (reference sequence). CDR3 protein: CATSLRTGWTGELFF. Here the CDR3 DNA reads TGTGCCACCAGCCTTAGGACAGGGTGGACCGGGGAGCTGTTTTTT. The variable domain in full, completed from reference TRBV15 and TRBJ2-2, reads DAMVIQNPRYQVTQFGKPVTLSCSQTLNHNVMYWYQQKSSQAPKLLFHYYDKDFNNEADTPDNFQSRRPNTSFCFLDIRSPGLGDTAMYLCATSLRTGWTGELFFGEGSRLTVL.